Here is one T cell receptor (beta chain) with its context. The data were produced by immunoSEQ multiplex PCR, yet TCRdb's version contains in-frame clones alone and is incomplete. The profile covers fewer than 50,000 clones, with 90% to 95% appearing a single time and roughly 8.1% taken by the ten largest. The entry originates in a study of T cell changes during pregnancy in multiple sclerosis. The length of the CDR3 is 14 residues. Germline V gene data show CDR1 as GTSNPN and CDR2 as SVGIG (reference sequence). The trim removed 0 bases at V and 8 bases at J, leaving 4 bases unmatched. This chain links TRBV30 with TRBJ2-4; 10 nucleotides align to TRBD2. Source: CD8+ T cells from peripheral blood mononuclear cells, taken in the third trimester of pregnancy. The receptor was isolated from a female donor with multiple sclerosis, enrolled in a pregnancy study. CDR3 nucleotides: TGTGCCTGGAGTGTAACTAGCGGGATAGACATTCAGTACTTC. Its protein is CAWSVTSGIDIQYF.